This TCR beta chain derives from a study of cytomegalovirus exposure and HLA in healthy donors. All donors participated as healthy donors of bone marrow. 60 Vbeta and 13 Jbeta primers were used in PCR. Generated by immunoSEQ multiplex PCR, the TCRdb table keeps only in-frame clones and is missing some. There are 100,000 to 120,000 clones in the sample; roughly 84% occur only once, and around 5.9% lies in the top ten. Broader study findings: Clonal expansion was found to be greater in HLA-associated TCR beta chains than in equally common others in a later analysis. The authors listed about 170 TCR beta chains as cytomegalovirus-associated.

As regards this clone: No antigen is known for it.

CDR3 length equals 12 residues. Trimming stripped 0 bases from V and 8 bases from J, with 7 bases between. CDR1 and CDR2 (germline): SGHRS, YFSETQ. Sequencing was performed on PBMCs. The TCR was taken from a man aged 25-45 years in good health and CMV-seropositive. The chain couples TRBV5-1 to TRBJ2-3; D gene uncertain. The CDR3 DNA reads as TGCGCCAGCAGCTTGGAAGCCGGTACGCAGTATTTT. It is translated as CASSLEAGTQYF.